A selection of T cell receptor beta chains follows, all from one sample in a study of OX40 agonist ivuxolimab in advanced cancers. The table came from immunoSEQ multiplex PCR; TCRdb's copy has only in-frame clones and leaves some out. The sample holds tens of thousands of clones, around 91% seen once. Here the sequenced sample was CD4+ or CD8+ T cells sorted from blood, taken in a trial of the OX40 agonist ivuxolimab. The receptors here all came from an adult with an advanced solid tumor such as melanoma, head and neck, liver or kidney cancer. Both conserved end residues are part of each CDR3. D genes are given only for firm matches. Clone sizes are given selectively: once, few, many, or a class where the clone is expanded.

cdr3_nt cdr3_aa j_call v_call clone_size d_call
TGTGCCAGCTCAGCAGGGGGGGTGAACACTGAAGCTTTCTTT CASSAGGVNTEAFF TRBJ1-1 TRBV18 . TRBD1
TGCGCCAGCAGACCCGGGACGGACTACGAGCAGTACTTC CASRPGTDYEQYF TRBJ2-7 TRBV9 . .
TGTGCCAGTGACGGCAGTGGCGGGGAGCTGTTTTTT CASDGSGGELFF TRBJ2-2 TRBV28 . .
TGTGCCAGCAGTCCCCGGTTAGCGGGTTTTTACAATGAGCAGTTCTTC CASSPRLAGFYNEQFF TRBJ2-1 TRBV27 . TRBD2
TGTGCCAGCAGTTCCGGGGTAGGGGCCAAAAACATTCAGTACTTC CASSSGVGAKNIQYF TRBJ2-4 TRBV2 . .
TGTGCCAGTAGTTTATCGTGGGGTACGAGCTCCTACGAGCAGTACTTC CASSLSWGTSSYEQYF TRBJ2-7 TRBV19 . .
TGCGCCAGCAGCCAAGAGCGGGAGCCCTACGAGCAGTACTTC CASSQEREPYEQYF TRBJ2-7 TRBV4-3 once TRBD2
TGTGCCAGCAAAGGACTAGCGGGAGGGTCTGGGGCCAACGTCCTGACTTTC CASKGLAGGSGANVLTF TRBJ2-6 TRBV25-1 . TRBD2
TGTGCCAGCAGCCCTACCGGGACAGGGTTGACCTACGAGCAGTACTTC CASSPTGTGLTYEQYF TRBJ2-7 TRBV27 . TRBD1
TGTGCCAGCAGCTGGACGGACACTGAAGCTTTCTTT CASSWTDTEAFF TRBJ1-1 TRBV28 . .
TGTGCCAGCAGCTGGGACAGGGGGTCCTACGAGCAGTACTTC CASSWDRGSYEQYF TRBJ2-7 TRBV5-6 . TRBD1
TGTGCCAGCAGCCTACCGAGCGGGAGGGCCAGGAATGAGCAGTTCTTC CASSLPSGRARNEQFF TRBJ2-1 TRBV5-4 once TRBD2
TGTGCCAGCAGTTTTGGGGGTCCCGGGACAGAAATGAACACTGAAGCTTTCTTT CASSFGGPGTEMNTEAFF TRBJ1-1 TRBV28 . TRBD1
TGCGCCAGCAGCCAAGATTTGACTAGCAGTGAGCAGTTCTTC CASSQDLTSSEQFF TRBJ2-1 TRBV4-1 . TRBD2
TGTGCCAGTACCCTTGGGATGAACACTGAAGCTTTCTTT CASTLGMNTEAFF TRBJ1-1 TRBV4-2 . .
TGCGCCAGCAGCCAGGACAGGGGGCAGAGTGGCTACACCTTC CASSQDRGQSGYTF TRBJ1-2 TRBV4-3 many TRBD1
TGTGCCAGTAGCCGGGACAGATACAATGAGCAGTTCTTC CASSRDRYNEQFF TRBJ2-1 TRBV19 . TRBD1
TGTGCCAGCCCTCACGGGGGACAAATTTTTAGCGGGACTCTCGAGCAGTACTTC CASPHGGQIFSGTLEQYF TRBJ2-7 TRBV21-1 . .
TGTGCCAGCAGGGACACTGAGGGTCCCTACGAGCAGTACTTC CASRDTEGPYEQYF TRBJ2-7 TRBV19 . .
TGTGCCAGCAGCTCCCGCGGGGGTGATAGCACAGATACGCAGTATTTT CASSSRGGDSTDTQYF TRBJ2-3 TRBV13 . TRBD2